This TCR beta chain was profiled in a study of cytomegalovirus exposure and HLA in healthy donors. Comment on this clone: The target antigen is unknown.

The donors were members of the roughly 120-subject validation cohort (separate from the approximately 670-subject first cohort). Trimming left V 6 bases short and J 3 bases short, with 11 bases between. CDR3 length: 13 residues. The germline V gene encodes CDR1 SEHNR and CDR2 FQNEAQ (reference sequence). Repertoires were generated with immunoSEQ multiplex PCR, while TCRdb's copy carries only in-frame clones and drops some. The sample lists roughly 90,000 clones, under 95% occurring once. Study results and limitations: Most TCR sequences proved rare, with some public TCRs found in many donors. Around 160 TCR beta chains were listed as cytomegalovirus-associated.

The sequenced sample was PBMCs. The chain joins TRBV7-9 to TRBJ1-1; no reliable D call. The clonotype originates from a woman aged 25-40 years in good health and CMV-seropositive. The CDR3: CASRPMGDTEAFF. The CDR3 DNA follows: TGTGCCAGCAGACCTATGGGCGACACTGAAGCTTTCTTT. Looking up the rest from reference TRBV7-9 and TRBJ1-1 gives the full variable domain: DTGVSQNPRHKITKRGQNVTFRCDPISEHNRLYWYRQTLGQGPEFLTYFQNEAQLEKSRLLSDRFSAERPKGSFSTLEIQRTEQGDSAMYLCASRPMGDTEAFFGQGTRLTVV.